This T cell receptor (beta chain) was profiled in a study of T-cell reconstitution after alpha-beta-depleted transplantation in children. The study's findings and limits: TCRbeta diversity was high at day 60 in some patients (a result of surviving recipient T cells and thymic progenitors). Reportedly, roughly two months post-transplant, alpha-beta T cells arose from several hundred expanded graft clones.

This clonotype came up a few times. The antigen is unknown. As it was prepared, the TCRbeta library received unique molecular identifiers. TCRdb independently ran MiXCR on the PCR reads; one entry per CDR3 protein. The data show approximately 500,000 distinct CDR3 sequences, roughly 30% seen once. CDR3 length: 12 amino acids. V lost 1 base and J lost 12, with 13 bases in between. Germline CDR1 is SGHRS and CDR2 is YFSETQ. The sequencing here drew on PBMCs, taken before TCRalphabeta/CD19-depleted stem cell transplant. The TCR was taken from a boy younger than two with Wiskott-Aldrich syndrome, due to receive a stem cell transplant. The chain is built from TRBV5-1 and TRBJ1-1, with D uncertain. The CDR3 DNA is TGCGCCAGCAGCTTGTCTCCGGGGAGACCTTTCTTT. Residues: CASSLSPGRPFF.